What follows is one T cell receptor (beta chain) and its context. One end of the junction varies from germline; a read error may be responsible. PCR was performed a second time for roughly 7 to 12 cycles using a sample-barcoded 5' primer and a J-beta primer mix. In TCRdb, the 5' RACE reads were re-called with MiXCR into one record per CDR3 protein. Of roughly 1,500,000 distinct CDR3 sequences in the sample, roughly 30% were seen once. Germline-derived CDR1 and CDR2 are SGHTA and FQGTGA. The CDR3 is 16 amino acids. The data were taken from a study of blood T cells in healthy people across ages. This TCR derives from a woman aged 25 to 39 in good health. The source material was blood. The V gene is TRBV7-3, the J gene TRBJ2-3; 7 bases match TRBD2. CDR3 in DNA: TGTGCCAGCAGCTTAGGACCAGCGGGGAGCACAGATACGCGGTATTTT. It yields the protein CASSLGPAGSTDTRYF.